This T cell receptor (beta chain) was identified in a study of blood T cell repertoires in COVID-19. For the study at large: Samples taken during acute and convalescent COVID-19 were collected in the United States, Italy and Spain.

V lost 4 bases and J lost 8, with 14 bases in between. The CDR3 is made up of 13 amino acids. Germline assignment: CDR1 LGHNA and CDR2 YSLEER. Sequencing used immunoSEQ multiplex PCR; TCRdb keeps in-frame clones, though not all of them. Of some 200,000 clones in the sample, 80% to 90% were seen once. The sequenced sample consisted of peripheral blood. This chain joins TRBV4-3 and TRBJ1-2; D gene uncertain. The source is an older woman who had recovered from COVID-19. The CDR3 nucleotides are TGCGCCAGCAGCCCGGGTCGAGACGGGGGCTACACCTTC. This gives the protein CASSPGRDGGYTF.